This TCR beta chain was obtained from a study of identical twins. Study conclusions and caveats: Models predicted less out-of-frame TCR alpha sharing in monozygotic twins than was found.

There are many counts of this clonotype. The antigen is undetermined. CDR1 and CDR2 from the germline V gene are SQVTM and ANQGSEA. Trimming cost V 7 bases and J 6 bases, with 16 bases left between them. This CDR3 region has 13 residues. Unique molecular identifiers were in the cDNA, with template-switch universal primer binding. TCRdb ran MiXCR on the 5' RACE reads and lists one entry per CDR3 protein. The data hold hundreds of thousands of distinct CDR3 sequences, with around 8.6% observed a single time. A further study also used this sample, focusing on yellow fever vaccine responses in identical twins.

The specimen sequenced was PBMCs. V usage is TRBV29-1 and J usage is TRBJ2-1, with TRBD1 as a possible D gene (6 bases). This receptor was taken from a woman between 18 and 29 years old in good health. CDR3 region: CSAVRTASNEQFF. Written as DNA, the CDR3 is TGCAGCGCCGTGCGGACAGCGTCCAATGAGCAGTTCTTC.